The 2 T cell receptor beta chains listed next were all sequenced from one sample in a study of control samples from healthy donors and cancer patients. Using immunoSEQ multiplex PCR, the repertoire was profiled, and TCRdb retains in-frame clones only, with some absent. Of approximately 150,000 clones in the sample, 96% are singletons; the top ten hold over 0.9%. Specimen: blood. These receptors were taken from a young woman in good health.

The J gene is TRBJ1-6, the V gene TRBV3-1 (or the pseudogene TRBV3-2); TRBD1 matches 8 bases. The CDR3 totals 17 residues. Germline V CDR1 and CDR2: LGHDT, YNNKEL (reference sequence). After removal of 4 bases from V and 0 bases from J, the junction contained 5 bases not matched to a gene. The CDR3 here is CASSLTGTGSYNSPLHF. In DNA, the CDR3 is TGTGCCAGCAGCCTGACCGGGACAGGCTCCTATAATTCACCCCTCCACTTT.

The genes are TRBV6-5 and TRBJ2-7; possible D gene TRBD2, 5 bases. The CDR3 extends over 12 amino acids. Germline V CDR1 and CDR2: MNHEY, SVGAGI. V was cut by 10 bases and J by 1 base, with 11 bases left in between. As DNA, the CDR3 is TGTGCCACCAAACGGGGATCCTACGAGCAGTACTTC. It encodes CATKRGSYEQYF.